This T cell receptor (beta chain) was recovered during a study of shared clonotypes between healthy human individuals. Study context: Three plates were used per donor for CD4 naive, three for CD4 memory, two for CD8 naive and one for CD8 memory. Study findings and constraints: The study generally estimated greater richness for naive than memory subsets.

CDR1 is SGHTA and CDR2 is FQGNSA in the germline V gene. Trimming shortened V by 5 bases and J by 0 bases, and 11 bases separated the two germline ends. CDR3 length equals 14 residues. Sequencing was performed with immunoSEQ multiplex PCR; in TCRdb, only in-frame clones are kept and a portion is missing. The table records millions of clones, around 93% of them present only once. Remarks on this clone: No antigen is known for it. The sample has other DNA sequences that encode this CDR3 too.

CD45RO negativity and positive selection for CCR7 defined naive CD8 cells, a population that excluded terminally differentiated effector memory CD45RA+ cells. This rearrangement joins TRBV7-2 to TRBJ2-7; D tentatively fits TRBD1 or TRBD2 (5 bases each). Sequenced material: naive CD8+ T cells from PBMCs. This sequence was found in a young man in good health. Some clones in this sample may be carry-over from other donors' samples. DNA of the CDR3: TGTGCCAGCAGCCTACTAGGGACCTCCTACGAGCAGTACTTC. It is translated as CASSLLGTSYEQYF.